The rows below give T cell receptor beta chains drawn from one sample of a study of blood T cell repertoires in COVID-19. Profiled with immunoSEQ multiplex PCR; TCRdb holds only in-frame clones, not every one. The sample holds fewer than 350,000 clones; roughly nine tenths are singletons and the top ten take around 12%. The sequenced sample was peripheral blood. These receptors came from a woman aged 30 to 39 with COVID-19, enrolled during active disease. The conserved cysteine and the conserved F or W are not part of the CDR3 here. Some rows mark clone size as missing; the rest say once, few, many or name a class of expanded clone.

-,TRBV5-4,ASSSGTVTYNEQF
-,TRBV5-1,ASSLTADTQY
-,TRBV9,ASSVASSTDTQY
once,TRBV6-5,ASSTGNTEAF
-,TRBV2,ASSRTGAVGPQH
-,TRBV21-1,ASSKGTAQETQY
-,TRBV4-1,ASSEVAFGLGNTEAF
-,TRBV4-1,ASSQAGTSGGGRF
-,TRBV19,ASAPQVQNYEQY
-,TRBV3-1/TRBV3-2,AGSQGLGYEQY
-,TRBV3-1/TRBV3-2,ASSPWTGLSYEQY
-,TRBV11-2,ASSKPGLAGGLSYEQY
-,TRBV7-9,ASSPTGNTEAF
once,TRBV9,ASSLLAGGETQY
few,TRBV5-4,ASSLSGTGTGELF
-,TRBV28,ASSTTGSYEQY
-,TRBV5-4,ASSTGQNTDTQY
-,TRBV30,AWSVSFGTETFITYEQY
-,TRBV27,ASSLSLYDGLPKGPDTQY
-,TRBV5-1,ASGERPQIGELF
-,TRBV19,ASSTGNSYNEQF
once,TRBV28,ASSSGGNTIY
-,TRBV10-1,ASSESNSYGYT
-,TRBV13,ASSLEKSGDNSPLH
few,TRBV6-5,ASTQRGSYNEQF